This TCR beta chain comes out of a study of T cell responses to AZD1222 COVID-19 vaccine. Study information: Recipients boosted at about 4 weeks or about 12 weeks are pooled.

Notes on this clone: Its antigen is still unknown.

The study's findings and limits: Baseline seropositives among AZD1222 recipients totaled only six or seven. White British people made up most donors, females outnumbered males, and clonal diversity was possibly underestimated. After two AZD1222 doses, spike-specific TCR breadth and depth rose versus day 0.

Sequencing used immunoSEQ multiplex PCR; TCRdb keeps in-frame clones, though not all of them. The sample holds about 50,000 clones, over 70% seen once. Germline V gene sequence: CDR1 MNHEY, CDR2 SVGAGI. V was shortened by 5 bases and J by 3 bases, with 17 bases between the two germline ends. The CDR3 has 15 amino acids. This clonotype was sampled from an adult in good health. The chain has TRBV6-5 and TRBJ2-7; perhaps TRBD1 as D (8 bases). This sample comprised peripheral blood, obtained on day 0 of AZD1222 vaccination. In DNA, the CDR3 is TGTGCCAGCAGTCCAGACAGGGGAGGGCGCTACGAGCAGTACTTC. It specifies CASSPDRGGRYEQYF.